A single TCR beta chain is shown here with its context. Germline lookup yields CDR1 MNHEY and CDR2 SVGAGI. This CDR3 contains 14 residues. The V gene lost 0 bases and the J gene lost 0 bases, with 5 bases spanning the gap. Between about 2.24 and 4.92 ug genomic DNA went in, equal for pairs. The method was immunoSEQ multiplex PCR; TCRdb's version includes in-frame clones alone and lacks a portion of them. The table includes about 1,000 clones, around 89% detected once. This sample is part of a study of T cells in lung cancer brain metastases. Overall study context: Most patients, about 90% of the roughly 20, got no therapy between primary and metastasis resection.

Specimen: tumor tissue from a brain metastasis. This receptor was identified in a woman aged 40-49 years with non-small cell lung cancer that had spread to the brain. This sequence joins TRBV6-5 and TRBJ1-1; D uncertain. Written as DNA, the CDR3 is TGTGCCAGCAGTTACTCAGCAGTGAACACTGAAGCTTTCTTT. Translated: CASSYSAVNTEAFF.